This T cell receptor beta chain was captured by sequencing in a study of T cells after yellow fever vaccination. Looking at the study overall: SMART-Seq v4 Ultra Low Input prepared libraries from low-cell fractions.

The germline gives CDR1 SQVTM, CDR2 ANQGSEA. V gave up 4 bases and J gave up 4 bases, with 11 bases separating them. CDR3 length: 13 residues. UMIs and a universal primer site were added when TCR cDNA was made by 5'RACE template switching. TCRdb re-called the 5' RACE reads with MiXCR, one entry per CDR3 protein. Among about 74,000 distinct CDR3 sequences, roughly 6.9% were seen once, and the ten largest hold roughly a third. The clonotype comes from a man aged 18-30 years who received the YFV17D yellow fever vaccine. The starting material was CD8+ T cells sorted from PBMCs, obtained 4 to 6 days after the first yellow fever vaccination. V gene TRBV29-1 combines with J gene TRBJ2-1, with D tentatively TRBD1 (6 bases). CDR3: CSVVRQGYNEQFF. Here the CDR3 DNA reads TGCAGCGTTGTGAGGCAGGGGTACAATGAGCAGTTCTTC.